Following are 16 T cell receptor beta chains from one sample sequenced in a study of CD8 T cells in ankylosing spondylitis. Overall study findings and caveats: Seemingly characteristic of ankylosing spondylitis blood was a TCR beta motif consisting of roughly 8 highly homologous variants.

TCRdb redid the calling of the 5' RACE reads with MiXCR, one entry per CDR3 protein. The sample includes more than 400,000 distinct CDR3 sequences, roughly 5.3% of them seen just once. Their cognate antigens are unknown. The sample taken for sequencing was blood, either unsorted or a sorted T cell fraction (not recorded which). The receptors shown here come from a male donor with ankylosing spondylitis.

At least ten counts were recorded for this clonotype. The chain employs TRBV5-1 and TRBJ2-7, with a tentative D call TRBD1 (6 bases). Germline V gives CDR1 SGHRS, CDR2 YFSETQ. The CDR3 is made up of 15 amino acids. V was cut by 5 bases and J by 4 bases, with 19 bases left in between. This CDR3 reads CASRPGPDSLYEQYF. CDR3 nucleotides: TGCGCCAGCAGACCGGGGCCGGACAGTCTTTACGAGCAGTACTTC.

This clonotype was recorded at least ten times. The V call is TRBV20-1, the J call TRBJ2-7, with 9 bases aligning to TRBD2. Trimming took 0 bases from V and 3 from J; bases not matched to a gene: 12. The germline CDR1 and CDR2 sequences are DFQATT and SNEGSKA (reference sequence). CDR3 length: 17 residues. The CDR3 coding sequence is TGCAGTGCTAGAGATGGGCTAGCGGGACCAATCCTCTACGAGCAGTACTTC. This gives the protein CSARDGLAGPILYEQYF.

V is TRBV7-9 and J is TRBJ2-2; TRBD1 is a possible D gene (5 bases). Germline V gene lookup returns CDR1 SEHNR and CDR2 FQNEAQ (reference sequence). With 2 bases removed from V and 7 bases from J, the gap between germline ends came to 17 bases. There are 16 residues in the CDR3. CDR3 sequence reads: CASSLLWGGSSGELFF. CDR3 nucleotides: TGTGCCAGCAGCTTATTGTGGGGCGGCTCCAGCGGGGAGCTGTTTTTT.

This clonotype has at least ten counts. The J gene is TRBJ1-2, the V gene TRBV5-6; D call uncertain. With 1 base removed from V and 4 bases from J, the gap between germline ends came to 8 bases. CDR3 length equals 13 residues. CDR1 and CDR2 from the germline V gene are SGHDT and YYEEEE. In nucleotides, the CDR3 is TGTGCCAGCAGCTTGAGTCAGCCCTATGGCTACACCTTC. It encodes CASSLSQPYGYTF.

Many counts were recorded for this clonotype. This chain uses TRBV29-1 with TRBJ1-3; unclear D gene. Germline lookup yields CDR1 SQVTM and CDR2 ANQGSEA. There are 13 residues in the CDR3. The ends were cut back, 6 bases at V and 2 bases at J, with 11 bases in the middle. CDR3 in DNA: TGCAGCGTGGCCCTTTCTACTGGAAACACCATATATTTT. Translation: CSVALSTGNTIYF.

This clonotype was recorded at least ten times. This rearrangement joins TRBV29-1 to TRBJ1-2, with D uncertain. The CDR3 is made up of 13 amino acids. Trimming took 4 bases from V and 4 from J, leaving 13 bases between them. The germline V gene has CDR1 SQVTM and CDR2 ANQGSEA. The CDR3 is CSVAVGAGYGYTF. CDR3 sequence (DNA): TGCAGCGTTGCTGTAGGCGCCGGCTATGGCTACACCTTC. Full variable domain (outside the CDR3, taken from reference TRBV29-1 and TRBJ1-2): SAVISQKPSRDICQRGTSLTIQCQVDSQVTMMFWYRQQPGQSLTLIATANQGSEATYESGFVIDKFPISRPNLTFSTLTVSNMSPEDSSIYLCSVAVGAGYGYTFGSGTRLTVV.

This clonotype was recorded many times. The CDR3 here is CASRYGTGAYEQYF. The CDR3 bases are TGCGCCAGCAGATACGGGACAGGGGCCTACGAGCAGTACTTC. The V call is TRBV5-1, the J call TRBJ2-7, with TRBD1 matching 10 bases. Germline CDR1 reads SGHRS; CDR2 reads YFSETQ. The CDR3 totals 14 residues. V lost 5 bases to trimming and J lost 2 bases; unmatched junction nucleotides: 4.

As to this clonotype: Possible read error: a much larger clone is one base away. The V and J genes are TRBV4-2 and TRBJ1-6; D call uncertain. V was shortened by 8 bases and J by 4 bases, with 21 bases between the two germline ends. The CDR3 sequence is 17 residues long. The V gene's germline CDR1 is LGHNA and CDR2 YNFKEQ. CDR3 region: CASGPVGLDDYNSPLHF. In nucleotides, the CDR3 is TGTGCCAGCGGCCCTGTTGGCCTGGATGATTATAATTCACCCCTCCACTTT.

This chain connects TRBV27 to TRBJ2-7; TRBD1 matches at 9 bases. Losses at the gene ends were 8 bases for V and 7 bases for J; bases not matched to a gene: 6. The CDR3 loop spans 12 amino acids. CDR1 MNHEY and CDR2 SMNVEV come from the germline V gene (reference sequence). The CDR3 loop is CASWDRVWEQYF. For the CDR3, the DNA is TGTGCCAGCTGGGACAGGGTGTGGGAGCAGTACTTC.

This clonotype was counted ten times or more. The gene calls are TRBV20-1 and TRBJ2-1, with a tentative D call TRBD2 (5 bases). V was trimmed by 6 bases and J by 7 bases, leaving 16 bases between them. The CDR3 covers 13 residues. Germline V lookup: CDR1 DFQATT, CDR2 SNEGSKA (reference sequence). The CDR3 protein is CSAGNGRLNEQFF. The CDR3 coding sequence is TGCAGTGCCGGGAACGGGCGTTTAAATGAGCAGTTCTTC.

This chain uses TRBV7-2 with TRBJ2-6; 9 nucleotides match TRBD1. J was trimmed by 11 bases and V by 4 bases; bases with no gene match: 9. Per germline, CDR1 SGHTA and CDR2 FQGNSA. The CDR3 is made up of 15 amino acids. The CDR3 DNA is TGTGCCAGCAGCTCCTTTAAGGGACAGGGTTACGTCCTGACTTTC. Its protein product is CASSSFKGQGYVLTF.

In its sample, this clonotype was seen many times. The chain joins TRBV7-2 to TRBJ1-2; 8 nucleotides match TRBD1. Trimming removed 1 base from V and 1 base from J; junction bases left unmatched: 2. CDR1 SGHTA and CDR2 FQGNSA come from the germline V gene. CDR3 length: 15 residues. The chain's CDR3 is CASSLVTGDNYGYTF. The CDR3 nucleotides are TGTGCCAGCAGCTTAGTGACAGGGGATAACTATGGCTACACCTTC.

This clonotype was detected many times. The chain recombines TRBV5-5 with TRBJ1-2; D gene uncertain. The CDR3 runs 11 residues. The germline gives CDR1 SGHKS, CDR2 YYEKEE (reference sequence). Trimming removed 4 bases from V and 8 bases from J, with 9 bases in between. CDR3 residues: CASSRGSGYTF. DNA of the CDR3: TGTGCCAGCAGCCGCGGCAGCGGCTACACCTTC.

This clonotype occurred many times. The chain carries TRBV20-1 and TRBJ2-4; D remains ambiguous. Trimming left V 2 bases short and J 1 base short, with 9 bases between. The CDR3 runs to 14 residues. Germline-derived CDR1 and CDR2 are DFQATT and SNEGSKA (reference sequence). CDR3 in amino acids: CSARSRNAKNIQYF. The DNA of the CDR3 is TGCAGTGCTAGATCCAGGAACGCCAAAAACATTCAGTACTTC.

There are a few counts of this clonotype. The CDR3 spells CASSDRYRFKGDGSGRPRDEQYF. The CDR3 DNA reads TGCGCCAGCAGTGATAGGTATCGGTTTAAAGGGGATGGATCGGGCCGTCCTAGGGACGAGCAGTACTTC. This chain connects TRBV10-1 to TRBJ2-7; tentative D call: TRBD1 (5 bases). CDR3 length equals 23 residues. Trimming pared 3 bases from V and 5 bases from J, leaving 41 bases between. Germline lookup yields CDR1 WNHNN and CDR2 SYGVQD (reference sequence).

This chain links TRBV2 with TRBJ2-2; the match to TRBD1 covers 9 bases. CDR1 is SNHLY and CDR2 is FYNNEI in the germline V gene. CDR3 length: 16 residues. V was pared by 7 bases and J by 1 base, with 7 bases of the junction left unmatched. CDR3: CASIPGTGRNTGELFF. The CDR3 region has the DNA TGTGCCAGCATCCCCGGGACAGGGCGGAACACCGGGGAGCTGTTTTTT.